This record concerns one T cell receptor (beta chain) sequence. Its specificity is not known. This entry belongs to a study of blood T cells in healthy people across ages. Study context: T cells yielded about one barcoded beta molecule per two cells through template switching.

Findings and limits, study-wide: Higher diversity, along with more naive CD4+ cells, distinguished long-lived donors from aged donors. Changes in expanded clonotypes were possibly confounded, as the CMV status of donors was unknown. It was found that TCR beta diversity correlated strongly with the percentage of naive T cells.

CDR1 and CDR2 (germline): MNHNS, SASEGT. The CDR3 has 16 amino acids. V lost 8 bases, J lost 6 bases, and 25 bases lay in between. It was with a sample-barcoded 5' primer and a J-beta primer mix that a second PCR of roughly 7 to 12 cycles was run. MiXCR, applied by TCRdb to the 5' RACE reads, yields one record per CDR3 protein. This sample has around 750,000 distinct CDR3 sequences, with 53% found just once. The origin of this receptor is a man older than 75 in good health. The specimen was blood. The rearrangement links TRBV6-1 to TRBJ1-2; tentatively, D is TRBD1 (5 bases). The CDR3 bases are TGTGCCAGCCGTGGATCTGGACACCCAATGGGAAATGGCTACACCTTC. Translated, it gives CASRGSGHPMGNGYTF.